This T cell receptor beta chain was identified during a study of blood T cell repertoires in COVID-19 (dated by TCRdb to the early 2020s). For the wider study: The collaborator samples originated in the United States, Italy and Spain and spanned the acute and convalescent phases of COVID-19. The prospective study material was composed of cDNA or gDNA derived from T cells, B-cell-depleted T cells, or PBMCs. Subjects who had been exposed to COVID-19, were actively infected with it, or had recovered from it provided the deeply sampled blood TCRbeta repertoires that made up the dataset. The repertoires were made available in a free public database intended to serve as a resource for research on the immune response to SARS-CoV-2. The samples were drawn from the first 160 participants of the ongoing ImmuneRACE study and from 1,254 subjects provided by 6 global collaborators. A de-identified subject ID, COVID-19 status, age in years and sex were almost always included in the sample metadata. Where HLA class I and class II types were available, the types were taken from metadata supplied by the sample provider, not from assay-based typing.

What the study reported, not specific to this receptor: The quantity of clinical and demographic metadata differed by source and by participant and was supplied without curation.

The CDR3 covers 14 residues, taking in both the cysteine and the phenylalanine. Only CDR3 DNA is held: 42 bases, read in frame from base 1. Trimming leaves V shorter by 10 bases and J shorter by 4 bases, with the junction holding 9 bases beyond the gene matches. In the germline V gene, CDR1 corresponds to ENHRY and CDR2 to SYGVKD. To note about this clone: Its specific antigen is unknown. Base qualities are not at hand, and no much larger clone is one base apart. The identical CDR3 is also encoded by other nucleotide sequences in the sample.

Whole blood was collected in K2EDTA tubes by collaborating institutions according to the institutions' own protocols. Collaborator samples were shipped for TCRbeta analysis as frozen whole blood, isolated PBMCs, or DNA extracted from either sample type. The immunoSEQ Assay, a bias-controlled multiplex PCR, was used to amplify TCRbeta CDR3 regions from genomic DNA. Processing in the source paper ran as follows. Within the assay, amplification of reference gene primers was used to estimate how many nucleated cells each sample contained. To quantify the absolute abundance of each unique TCRbeta CDR3 rearrangement, sequence reads were collapsed and filtered. For each sample, productive Simpson clonality was calculated as the square root of Simpson's diversity index across productive rearrangements. What TCRdb holds here is the immuneACCESS table cut down to in-frame rearrangements. Part of the clones is not present; checked against another copy, under half of the missing clones reflect an unresolved V gene, and the others are unexplained. Clone size and the V and J calls come from that table; the DNA yielded D and trimming. In this sample the table shows over 110,000 clones, over 70% of which occur a single time. Roughly 1.5% of the sample goes to the ten largest clones.

The receptor was derived from a woman in her forties or fifties with acute or convalescent COVID-19. The sequenced sample was peripheral blood. The sequence links TRBV10-3 to TRBJ2-1; TRBD2 lines up with 8 middle nucleotides. The CDR3 loop reads CATSGTSAYNEQFF. The base sequence is TGTGCCACCTCCGGGACTAGTGCTTACAATGAGCAGTTCTTC.